This T cell receptor (beta chain) was identified in a study of T cells in Graves' hyperthyroidism and ophthalmopathy. Points from the study as a whole: Most thyroid-expanded clonotypes above 0.001 were also found in blood. Separating ophthalmopathy from stable hyperthyroidism was achieved by a 13 V-J model.

It was RNA transcripts that yielded the amplified TCR beta CDR3 regions. Primed by the HTBI set, a first-round RT-PCR was run on the TCR CDR3. Each CDR3 protein is one row after TCRdb ran MiXCR on the multiplex PCR reads. The repertoire has around 300,000 distinct CDR3 sequences, roughly 19% of them found once; the top ten carry 35% to 40%. This clonotype was observed at least ten times. What it binds is not known. The study excluded patients with uncontrolled infection, other autoimmune disease, pregnancy or lactation. Together with thyroid ultrasound, orbital computed tomography, serum thyroxine and TRAb, clinical symptoms were used for diagnoses. The TCR originated in a man between 50 and 59 years old with Graves' ophthalmopathy. The sequencing input was blood.

The DNA of the CDR3 is TGCAGCGTTGAAGGACACTTGAACACTGAAGCTTTCTTT. Residues: CSVEGHLNTEAFF. The chain couples TRBV29-1 to TRBJ1-1; D not resolved. From germline, CDR1 is SQVTM and CDR2 ANQGSEA. This CDR3 contains 13 residues. Trimming took off 1 base at V and 0 bases at J, with 6 bases between the two ends.